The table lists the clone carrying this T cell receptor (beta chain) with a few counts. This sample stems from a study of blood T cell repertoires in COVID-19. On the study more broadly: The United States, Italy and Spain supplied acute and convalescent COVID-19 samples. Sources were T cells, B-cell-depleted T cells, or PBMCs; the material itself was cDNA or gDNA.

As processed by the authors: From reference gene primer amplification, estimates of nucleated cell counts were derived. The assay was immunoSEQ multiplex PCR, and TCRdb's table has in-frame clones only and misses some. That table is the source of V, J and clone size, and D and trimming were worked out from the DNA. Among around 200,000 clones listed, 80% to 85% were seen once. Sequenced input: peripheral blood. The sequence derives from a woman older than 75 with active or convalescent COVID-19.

The CDR3 nucleotides read TGTGCCAGCAGCTTCCGTGACACGAGCTACACCTTC. Amino acid sequence: CASSFRDTSYTF. This sequence joins TRBV7-2 and TRBJ1-2; no clear D gene. The CDR3 is 12 residues long. CDR1 SGHTA and CDR2 FQGNSA come from the germline V gene. Trimming shortened V by 3 bases and J by 9 bases, and 11 bases separated the two germline ends.